What follows describes a single TCR beta chain. These data originate in a study of blood T cell repertoires in COVID-19. The V and J ends lost 4 bases and 8 bases respectively, with 14 bases between them. This CDR3 has 13 amino acids. CDR1 is LGHDT and CDR2 is YNNKEL in the germline V gene (reference sequence). Profiling relied on immunoSEQ multiplex PCR, and the TCRdb table lists in-frame clones only, not all of them. In the table there are fewer than 500,000 clones, 85% to 90% of which are singletons. Assignment of participants to cohorts was predicated upon participant-reported clinical history. This clonotype was obtained from a woman under 40 with acute COVID-19. The chain joins TRBV3-1 (or the pseudogene TRBV3-2) to TRBJ1-2; perhaps TRBD1 as D (6 bases). Material: PBMCs or T cells enriched from blood (not recorded which). The CDR3 loop is CASSPTGPRGYTF. The CDR3 nucleotides read TGTGCCAGCAGCCCGACAGGCCCTAGGGGCTACACCTTC.